The source of this T cell receptor beta chain is a study of cytomegalovirus exposure and HLA in healthy donors. Study overall: The approximately 120 million unique TCR beta sequences, from about 190 million T cells, were found by an earlier analysis. Study results and limitations: CMV antigen specificity of a few CMV-associated chains was confirmed in vitro.

Concerning this clone itself: The antigen is undetermined.

Trimming at V came to 3 bases and at J to 5 bases, leaving 5 bases not matched to a gene. Germline V gives CDR1 LNHDA, CDR2 SQIVND (reference sequence). The CDR3 spans 16 residues. A multiplex PCR was run with 60 Vbeta primers and 13 Jbeta primers. Profiling relied on immunoSEQ multiplex PCR, and the TCRdb table lists in-frame clones only, not all of them. The table gives roughly 70,000 clones; the top ten clones make up roughly 8% of it. This receptor was taken from a female donor in good health and CMV-seropositive. Sequences were obtained from PBMCs. V is TRBV19 and J is TRBJ1-4; the match to TRBD1 covers 11 bases. CDR3: CASSIGQGARNEKLFF. The CDR3 nucleotides are TGTGCCAGTAGTATCGGACAGGGGGCGCGAAATGAAAAACTGTTTTTT.